This TCR beta chain was sequenced for a study of control samples from healthy donors and cancer patients. This clone was picked up one time. Germline and junction disagree at one end, which may indicate a read error. Using immunoSEQ multiplex PCR, the repertoire was profiled, and TCRdb retains in-frame clones only, with some absent. The sample shows roughly 200,000 clones, around 94% of them seen only once. The origin of this receptor is a man over 45 in good health. Source material: blood.

Here the CDR3 reads CASSDSGGFYYGYTF. In nucleotides, the CDR3 is TGTGCCAGCAGTGACTCAGGGGGCTTTTACTATGGCTACACCTTC. This sequence joins TRBV6-5 and TRBJ1-2, with TRBD1 identical over 8 bases. The CDR3 totals 15 residues. Germline loops: CDR1 MNHEY, CDR2 SVGAGI.